Listed below are T cell receptor beta chains from one sample, sequenced in a study of identical twins. MiXCR was run by TCRdb on the 5' RACE reads, yielding one entry per CDR3 protein. The sample includes approximately 1.8 million distinct CDR3 sequences, roughly a third of them seen just once. Sequenced input: cord blood. These receptors originate from a newborn girl in good health. CDR3s include the opening cysteine and the closing phenylalanine or tryptophan. The D gene is left open where the match is weak. Size tells how often a clone was seen (once, few, many) or the class of an expanded clone, and some rows leave it out.

>-|-|TRBV4-1|TRBJ2-2
TGCGCCAGCAGCCAAGATTGGCGACTAGGAGGGGGGGAGCTGTTTTTT
CASSQDWRLGGGELFF
>few|TRBD1|TRBV10-3|TRBJ2-3
TGTGCCATCACGGACAGGGGAGGGGATACGCAGTATTTT
CAITDRGGDTQYF
>few|TRBD1|TRBV6-2/TRBV6-3|TRBJ1-2
TGTGCCAGCAGTTACTCGACAGGGGGCATAGCTAACTATGGCTACACCTTC
CASSYSTGGIANYGYTF
>-|TRBD1|TRBV28|TRBJ2-7
TGTGCCAGCAGGACTGGGACAGGGGCCTCCTACGAGCAGTACTTC
CASRTGTGASYEQYF
>few|TRBD1|TRBV14|TRBJ1-2
TGTGCCAGCAGCCAACACAGGGGAAATGGCTACACCTTC
CASSQHRGNGYTF
>-|TRBD2|TRBV20-1|TRBJ2-7
TGCAGTGCTCAGCCGGCTAGCGGGGCGACCTACGAGCAGTACTTC
CSAQPASGATYEQYF
>few|TRBD2|TRBV20-1|TRBJ2-1
TGCAGTGCTAGAGATCTACAGCGGGAGAGCGATGAGCAGTTCTTC
CSARDLQRESDEQFF
>-|-|TRBV28|TRBJ2-3
TGTGCCGGCAGTTTTTTGGGGCAGGGACGGGCAGATACGCAGTATTTT
CAGSFLGQGRADTQYF
>few|-|TRBV20-1|TRBJ1-5
TGCAGTGCTAGAGCGAGGCAGGGCCATCAGCCCCAGCATTTT
CSARARQGHQPQHF
>few|-|TRBV6-1|TRBJ1-2
TGTGCCAGCAGGCAAATTGGGATCTATGGCTACACCTTC
CASRQIGIYGYTF
>-|-|TRBV7-9|TRBJ2-5
TGTGCCAGCAGCACACTAAGCATCAACAATGAGCAGTACTTC
CASSTLSINNEQYF
>many|-|TRBV9|TRBJ1-2
TGTGCCAGCAGCGTAGTACCGAACTATGGCTACACCTTC
CASSVVPNYGYTF
>-|-|TRBV6-1|TRBJ1-5
TGTGCCAGCAGTGAAGGCCCCCGGCGGGGGAGGCCCCAGCATTTT
CASSEGPRRGRPQHF
>few|TRBD2|TRBV5-1|TRBJ2-1
TGCGCCAGCAGCTCAGCTAGAGGGACTAGCGGGAGGAGCTCCTACAATGAGCAGTTCTTC
CASSSARGTSGRSSYNEQFF
>many|-|TRBV21-1|TRBJ2-7
TGTGCCAGCAGCATGCCTACAAGGACTCCGACCTACGAGCAGTACTTC
CASSMPTRTPTYEQYF
>-|TRBD2|TRBV3-1|TRBJ2-1
TGTGCCAGCAGCCGGCGGGGGGCGCCCAATGAGCAGTTCTTC
CASSRRGAPNEQFF
>few|TRBD2|TRBV7-2|TRBJ2-3
TGTGCCAGCGAACTAGCGGGGGGGGGCACAGATACGCAGTATTTT
CASELAGGGTDTQYF
>-|-|TRBV19|TRBJ2-5
TGTGCCAGTAGTCCAGGGGGGTTACTCCAAGGGACCCAGTACTTC
CASSPGGLLQGTQYF
>few|TRBD1|TRBV5-1|TRBJ2-5
TGCGCCAGCAGGGACTCCAGGGGGAACGGAGAGACCCAGTACTTC
CASRDSRGNGETQYF
>few|-|TRBV4-2|TRBJ2-2
TGTGCCAGCAGCCAAGAGGGTGGAAGGGAGCTGTTTTTT
CASSQEGGRELFF
>-|-|TRBV7-2|TRBJ1-5
TGTGCCAGCAGCTTGGTTTCGGCATTCAGCAATCAGCCCCAGCATTTT
CASSLVSAFSNQPQHF
>few|-|TRBV6-1|TRBJ1-1
TGTGCCAGCAGTGAAGCGGACAAGCCTGAAGCTTTCTTT
CASSEADKPEAFF
>few|-|TRBV30|TRBJ1-4
TGTGCCTGGAGTGGAGGGGATAATGAAAAACTGTTTTTT
CAWSGGDNEKLFF
>-|-|TRBV20-1|TRBJ2-3
TGCAGTGCTAGTCTCGGCTTTAAGGGGGATACGCAGTATTTT
CSASLGFKGDTQYF
>-|TRBD2|TRBV27|TRBJ2-1
TGTGCCAGCAGTCTAACTAGCGGGGCAAATAGTGAGCAGTTCTTC
CASSLTSGANSEQFF
>-|-|TRBV20-1|TRBJ1-1
TGCACCGCCCAAGGTCCAGGGTACTCTGAAGCTTTCTTT
CTAQGPGYSEAFF
>few|-|TRBV20-1|TRBJ2-5
TGCAGTGCTACAAAGGACTGGCTATCGGGGACCCAGTACTTC
CSATKDWLSGTQYF
>-|TRBD2|TRBV4-1|TRBJ2-1
TGCGCCAGCAAAGCGGGGGGCAATGAGCAGTTCTTC
CASKAGGNEQFF
>few|TRBD2|TRBV20-1|TRBJ2-1
TGCAGTGCTCCTCTTACTAGCGGTGGTTACAATGAGCAGTTCTTC
CSAPLTSGGYNEQFF
>few|TRBD2|TRBV3-1|TRBJ2-4
TGTGCCAGCAGCCAGGCTAGCGGGAGGGCAACCAAAAACATTCAGTACTTC
CASSQASGRATKNIQYF
>-|TRBD2|TRBV9|TRBJ2-7
TGTGCCAGCAGCGTAGGGGTTATGGGACTAGCCCCGGGGGATTCGTACTTC
CASSVGVMGLAPGDSYF
>few|TRBD1|TRBV20-1|TRBJ2-7
TGCAGTGCCCGGGACAGAAACGACTACGAGCAGTACTTC
CSARDRNDYEQYF
>few|TRBD2|TRBV29-1|TRBJ2-4
TGCAGCGTTGAAGCCACATCCGGACTAGCTCAAAACATTCAGTACTTC
CSVEATSGLAQNIQYF
>many|-|TRBV5-1|TRBJ2-3
TGCGCCAGCAGCTTGGAAGGCCCTAGCACAGATACGCAGTATTTT
CASSLEGPSTDTQYF
>few|TRBD1|TRBV29-1|TRBJ1-1
TGCAGCGCGCACCGGGACAGCGACACTGAAGCTTTCTTT
CSAHRDSDTEAFF
>-|TRBD1|TRBV5-1|TRBJ1-6
TGCGCCAGCAGCTTGGCCGGGACAGGGGTCCACTTT
CASSLAGTGVHF
>-|-|TRBV4-1|TRBJ2-4
TGCGCCAGCAGCGATAGCGGAGTAGCCAAAAACATTCAGTACTTC
CASSDSGVAKNIQYF
>-|-|TRBV2|TRBJ1-2
TGTGCCAGCAGTGAAAGTGCGGGACGGTCAGGCTACACCTTC
CASSESAGRSGYTF
>-|-|TRBV20-1|TRBJ2-7
TGCAGTGCTAGAGATGAGGGCGGGCGGGATCCCTACGAGCAGTACTTC
CSARDEGGRDPYEQYF
>-|TRBD1|TRBV28|TRBJ1-2
TGTGCCAGCAGACAAGGACAGGCTAACTATGGCTACACCTTC
CASRQGQANYGYTF
>-|-|TRBV27|TRBJ2-2
TGTGCCAGCAGCTCCCCGTCGAACACCGGGGAGCTGTTTTTT
CASSSPSNTGELFF
>-|TRBD1|TRBV12-3/TRBV12-4|TRBJ2-3
TGTGCCAGCAGGTTTACCCCGACAGGGGGTGGCACAGATACGCAGTATTTT
CASRFTPTGGGTDTQYF
>few|TRBD2|TRBV11-1|TRBJ2-1
TGTGCCAGCAGCTTAGCGCCTTGGCTAGCGGGAGGTGAGCAGTTCTTC
CASSLAPWLAGGEQFF
>-|-|TRBV9|TRBJ2-4
TGTGCCAGCAGCGTAGGTGGCAGAAACATTCAGTACTTC
CASSVGGRNIQYF
>-|-|TRBV20-1|TRBJ1-4
TGCAGTGCTAGCCCAGAGGGGGAGGCTAATGAAAAACTGTTTTTT
CSASPEGEANEKLFF
>few|TRBD1|TRBV15|TRBJ1-5
TGTGCCACCAGCAGAGATTTGAGGGGGCGCGGCAATCAGCCCCAGCATTTT
CATSRDLRGRGNQPQHF
>once|-|TRBV25-1|TRBJ2-1
TGTGCCAGCAGTGAATACGGGGGACCGGGTGAGCAGTTCTTC
CASSEYGGPGEQFF
>-|TRBD1|TRBV4-2|TRBJ1-5
TGTGCCAGCAGCCAAGCGTTGACAGGGGGCAATCAGCCCCAGCATTTT
CASSQALTGGNQPQHF
>-|TRBD1|TRBV3-1|TRBJ1-2
TGTGCCAGCAGCCAGTCGACAGGGGGTTACTATGGCTACACCTTC
CASSQSTGGYYGYTF
>few|-|TRBV7-8|TRBJ2-1
TGTGCCAGCAGCTTAGCGGCGGGAAAGCAGTTCTTC
CASSLAAGKQFF
>-|TRBD2|TRBV11-2|TRBJ2-5
TGTGCCAGCAGCTTAGGCGCTAGCGGGGTCCAAGAGACCCAGTACTTC
CASSLGASGVQETQYF
>-|-|TRBV20-1|TRBJ2-3
TGCAGTGCTGTACAGCGAGGGGGTGGCACAGATACGCAGTATTTT
CSAVQRGGGTDTQYF
>-|TRBD2|TRBV27|TRBJ2-3
TGTGCCAGCAGTACCCCGGGACCAGCGGGGAGAGGTACGCAGTATTTT
CASSTPGPAGRGTQYF
>-|-|TRBV2|TRBJ2-3
TGTGCCAGCAGTGGGTACAGCCCCCTTAGCACAGATACGCAGTATTTT
CASSGYSPLSTDTQYF
>few|-|TRBV20-1|TRBJ2-3
TGCAGTGCCCAACCGGGGTTGGAGGATACGCAGTATTTT
CSAQPGLEDTQYF
>few|-|TRBV14|TRBJ1-5
TGTGCCAGCAGCCAAGGACCTAACTTTGGAAATCAGCCCCAGCATTTT
CASSQGPNFGNQPQHF
>few|-|TRBV3-1|TRBJ2-1
TGTGCCAGCAATGGTAGGCGGGGTGAGCAGTTCTTC
CASNGRRGEQFF